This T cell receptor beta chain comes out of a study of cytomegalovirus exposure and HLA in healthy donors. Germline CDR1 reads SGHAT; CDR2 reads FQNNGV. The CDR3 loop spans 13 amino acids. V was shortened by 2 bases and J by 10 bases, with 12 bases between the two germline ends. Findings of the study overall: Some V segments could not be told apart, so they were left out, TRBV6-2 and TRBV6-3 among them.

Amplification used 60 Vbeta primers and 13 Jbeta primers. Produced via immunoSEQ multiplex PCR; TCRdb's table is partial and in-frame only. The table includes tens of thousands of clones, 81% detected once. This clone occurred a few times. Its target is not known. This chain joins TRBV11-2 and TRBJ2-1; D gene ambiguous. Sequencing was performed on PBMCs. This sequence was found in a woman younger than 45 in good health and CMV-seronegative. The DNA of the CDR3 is TGTGCCAGCAGCTTACGTCCAGTCTCCGAGCAGTTCTTC. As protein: CASSLRPVSEQFF.